These T cell receptor beta chains were read from a single sample in a study of blood T cell repertoires in COVID-19. Clones were sequenced by immunoSEQ multiplex PCR, and TCRdb holds only the in-frame ones, with some missing. The table lists 150,000 to 200,000 clones, about 83% of them singletons. Sequenced input: PBMCs or T cells enriched from blood (not recorded which). These receptors came from a woman in her twenties or thirties who had been exposed to COVID-19. The CDR3 runs from the conserved cysteine through the conserved F or W. The D gene is left open where the match is weak.

.	TRBV5-4	TRBJ2-3	15	CASRSGLGSPDTQYF	TGTGCCAGCAGGTCGGGACTGGGGAGTCCAGATACGCAGTATTTT
.	TRBV28	TRBJ1-2	13	CASSLSANYGYTF	TGTGCCAGCAGTTTATCAGCTAACTATGGCTACACCTTC
.	TRBV9	TRBJ2-2	13	CASSSGGTRELFF	TGTGCCAGCAGCTCAGGGGGGACCCGGGAGCTGTTTTTT
.	TRBV5-4	TRBJ2-3	16	CASSSGAGTGVDTQYF	TGTGCCAGCAGCTCCGGGGCCGGGACGGGGGTAGATACGCAGTATTTT
TRBD1	TRBV2	TRBJ1-2	14	CASRTGVVYYGYTF	TGTGCCAGCAGAACAGGGGTTGTCTACTATGGCTACACCTTC
.	TRBV30	TRBJ1-1	16	CAWRGKETGRNTEAFF	TGTGCCTGGAGAGGGAAAGAAACAGGGAGGAACACTGAAGCTTTCTTT
TRBD1	TRBV19	TRBJ1-2	14	CASSIRTGAYGYTF	TGTGCCAGTAGTATAAGGACAGGGGCTTATGGCTACACCTTC
TRBD2	TRBV15	TRBJ2-3	15	CATSTGTSYGDTQYF	TGTGCCACCAGCACCGGGACTAGCTATGGAGATACGCAGTATTTT
.	TRBV23-1	TRBJ1-5	12	CASSRANQPQHF	TGCGCCAGCAGTCGAGCCAATCAGCCCCAGCATTTT
TRBD2	TRBV5-4	TRBJ2-1	17	CASSLSAGGSSYNEQFF	TGTGCCAGCAGCTTGTCGGCGGGGGGCAGCTCCTACAATGAGCAGTTCTTC
TRBD1	TRBV5-5	TRBJ2-7	12	CASSWGQVEQYF	TGTGCCAGCAGCTGGGGACAGGTCGAGCAGTACTTC
.	TRBV29-1	TRBJ1-1	13	CSVVEGGYTEAFF	TGCAGCGTTGTCGAGGGCGGGTACACTGAAGCTTTCTTT
TRBD1	TRBV29-1	TRBJ1-2	13	CSVFGGQNYGYTF	TGCAGCGTTTTCGGGGGACAGAACTATGGCTACACCTTC